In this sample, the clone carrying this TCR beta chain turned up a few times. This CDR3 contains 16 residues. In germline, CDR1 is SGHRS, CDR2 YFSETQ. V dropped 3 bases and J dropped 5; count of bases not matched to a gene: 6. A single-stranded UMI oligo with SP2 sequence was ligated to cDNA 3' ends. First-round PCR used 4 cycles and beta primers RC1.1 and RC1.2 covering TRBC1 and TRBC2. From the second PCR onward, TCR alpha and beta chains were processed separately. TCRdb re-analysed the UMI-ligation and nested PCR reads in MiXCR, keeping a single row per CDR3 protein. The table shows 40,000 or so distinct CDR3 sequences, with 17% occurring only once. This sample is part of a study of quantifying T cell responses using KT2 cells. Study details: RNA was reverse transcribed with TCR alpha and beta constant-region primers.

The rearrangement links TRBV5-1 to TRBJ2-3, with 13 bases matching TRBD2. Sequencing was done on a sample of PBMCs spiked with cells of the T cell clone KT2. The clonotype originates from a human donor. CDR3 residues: CASSSTSGGVRDTQYF. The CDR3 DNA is TGCGCCAGCAGCTCTACTAGCGGGGGGGTTCGAGATACGCAGTATTTT.